This T cell receptor beta chain was observed in a study of cytomegalovirus exposure and HLA in healthy donors. The study, taken as a whole, reports: Later, an analysis found that common viral pathogens appeared to be linked with several of the most significant clusters.

Of note for this clone: Its antigen is unknown.

The PCR employed 60 Vbeta primers together with 13 Jbeta primers. Per the original data handling: There were about 80 million unique TCR beta chains by a later count, and about 11 million of them were shared. Clones were read by immunoSEQ multiplex PCR, and TCRdb kept only the in-frame ones, dropping some. That table furnishes V, J and clone size, whereas the DNA furnished D and trimming. This sample has under 45,000 clones, with approximately 60% found just once. The germline V gene encodes CDR1 SEHNR and CDR2 FQNEAQ (reference sequence). Unmatched junction bases numbered 2, after V lost 5 bases and J lost 2 bases. The CDR3 is 13 amino acids.

The TCR sequence derives from a human donor in good health. The sequencing input was PBMCs. The rearrangement joins TRBV7-9 to TRBJ1-2, with TRBD1 matching 7 bases. The CDR3 here is CASSPDRNYGYTF. As DNA, the CDR3 is TGTGCCAGCAGCCCGGACAGGAACTATGGCTACACCTTC.